Each of the 21 T cell receptor beta chains below was sequenced from the same sample in a study of blood T cell repertoires in COVID-19. Libraries were prepared by immunoSEQ multiplex PCR; TCRdb keeps only in-frame clonotypes and omits some of them. The table has 55,000 to 65,000 clones, approximately 90% seen once. The sample was peripheral blood. The receptors stem from a human donor with active COVID-19. The donor label of this sample is uncertain.

The chain carries TRBV13 and TRBJ2-3; 7 nucleotides line up with TRBD2. Per germline, CDR1 PRHDT and CDR2 FYEKMQ (reference sequence). The CDR3 has 16 residues. J lost 1 base, V lost 0 bases, and 4 bases had no gene match. For the CDR3, the DNA is TGTGCCAGCAGCTTAGGCTGGGGGGGAGGCACAGATACGCAGTATTTT. The encoded protein is CASSLGWGGGTDTQYF.

The V and J genes are TRBV6-5 and TRBJ1-2; 7 nucleotides align to TRBD1. In germline, CDR1 is MNHEY, CDR2 SVGAGI. The V segment lost 6 bases and the J segment 8 bases; nucleotides outside the gene matches: 12. The CDR3 has 14 residues. CDR3 residues: CASSSGTAKGGYTF. CDR3 coding DNA: TGTGCCAGCAGCTCCGGGACAGCAAAAGGGGGCTACACCTTC.

The J gene is TRBJ2-5, the V gene TRBV7-2, with TRBD2 as a possible D gene (5 bases). CDR1 is SGHTA and CDR2 is FQGNSA in the germline V gene. With 5 bases removed from V and 1 base from J, the gap between germline ends came to 14 bases. CDR3 length: 15 amino acids. The CDR3 DNA reads TGTGCCAGCAGCCCTCAGCGAACTAGCCAAGAGACCCAGTACTTC. Its translation is CASSPQRTSQETQYF.

The rearrangement joins TRBV7-9 to TRBJ2-3; 8 nucleotides line up with TRBD2. V lost 5 bases to trimming and J lost 0 bases; unmatched junction nucleotides: 7. The V gene's germline CDR1 is SEHNR and CDR2 FQNEAQ (reference sequence). CDR3 length: 16 amino acids. The DNA for the CDR3 is TGTGCCAGCAGCCCCCAGGGGACTAGAAGCACAGATACGCAGTATTTT. As protein: CASSPQGTRSTDTQYF. Full variable domain (remainder filled in from reference TRBV7-9 and TRBJ2-3): DTGVSQNPRHKITKRGQNVTFRCDPISEHNRLYWYRQTLGQGPEFLTYFQNEAQLEKSRLLSDRFSAERPKGSFSTLEIQRTEQGDSAMYLCASSPQGTRSTDTQYFGPGTRLTVL.

The chain combines TRBV18 with TRBJ2-7, with D possibly TRBD1 on 6 matching bases. The germline CDR1 and CDR2 sequences are KGHSH and LQKENI. The CDR3 loop spans 17 amino acids. The V end lost 0 bases, the J end lost 0 bases, and 15 bases lay between the germline ends. CDR3 sequence (DNA): TGTGCCAGCTCACCACCGTTGGGGGCGCAAGGCTCCTACGAGCAGTACTTC. This sequence encodes CASSPPLGAQGSYEQYF.

The rearrangement uses TRBV2 and TRBJ2-7; 9 bases match TRBD1. The CDR3 covers 14 residues. The junction had 6 bases not matched to a gene; V was cut back by 7 bases and J by 2 bases. Looked up from germline, CDR1 is SNHLY and CDR2 is FYNNEI. In DNA form, the CDR3 reads TGTGCCAGCATTCCGGGACAGGGTCCCTACGAGCAGTACTTC. This gives the protein CASIPGQGPYEQYF.

CDR3 sequence (DNA): TGTGCCAGCAGCGACGGACAGGGGGCAGGCGGCTACACCTTC. Translation gives CASSDGQGAGGYTF. The V and J genes are TRBV9 and TRBJ1-2, with 11 bases aligning to TRBD1. The ends lost 3 bases at V and 8 bases at J; junction bases unmatched: 6. The CDR3 has 14 amino acids. The germline CDR1 and CDR2 sequences are SGDLS and YYNGEE.

The genes are TRBV7-3 and TRBJ1-6; D gene ambiguous. The CDR3 spans 16 residues. Germline V CDR1 and CDR2: SGHTA, FQGTGA. The V end was cut by 2 bases, the J end by 0 bases, with 8 bases between. DNA for the CDR3: TGTGCCAGCAGCTTACTTGAGAGCTCCTATAATTCACCCCTCCACTTT. It encodes CASSLLESSYNSPLHF. The variable domain in full, completed from reference TRBV7-3 and TRBJ1-6, reads GAGVSQTPSNKVTEKGKYVELRCDPISGHTALYWYRQSLGQGPEFLIYFQGTGAADDSGLPNDRFFAVRPEGSVSTLKIQRTERGDSAVYLCASSLLESSYNSPLHFGNGTRLTVT.

V usage is TRBV3-1 (or the pseudogene TRBV3-2) and J usage is TRBJ2-7, with 10 bases matching TRBD1. Per the germline V gene, CDR1 is LGHDT and CDR2 is YNNKEL (reference sequence). V trimming: 2 bases; J trimming: 1 base; junction bases outside the gene matches: 2. This CDR3 has 15 amino acids. The CDR3 sequence is CASSQRQGASYEQYF. The DNA for the CDR3 is TGTGCCAGCAGCCAAAGACAGGGGGCTTCCTACGAGCAGTACTTC.

This clone showed up just a few times. V usage is TRBV7-9 and J usage is TRBJ2-2; TRBD2 matches 13 bases. Looked up from germline, CDR1 is SEHNR and CDR2 is FQNEAQ (reference sequence). Trimming took 2 bases from V and 7 from J; bases not matched to a gene: 4. CDR3 length equals 16 residues. CDR3 residues: CASSLWTSGSGGELFF. In DNA, the CDR3 is TGTGCCAGCAGCTTATGGACTAGCGGGAGTGGCGGGGAGCTGTTTTTT.

The V gene is TRBV4-1, the J gene TRBJ1-6, with D unresolved. Germline CDR1 reads MGHRA; CDR2 reads YSYEKL. Trimming took off 0 bases at V and 8 bases at J, with 14 bases between the two ends. The CDR3 covers 16 residues. The CDR3 spells CASSQELSVRYSPLHF. DNA of the CDR3: TGCGCCAGCAGCCAAGAACTGTCCGTGAGGTATTCACCCCTCCACTTT.

The V and J genes are TRBV7-6 and TRBJ2-1; 11 bases match TRBD2. V trimming: 5 bases; J trimming: 8 bases; junction bases outside the gene matches: 8. The CDR3 is 15 residues long. Germline-derived CDR1 and CDR2 are SGHVS and FNYEAQ. CDR3 DNA sequence: TGTGCCAGCAGCATCGGGACTAGCGGTTGGGATGAGCAGTTCTTC. Translation gives CASSIGTSGWDEQFF.

The rearrangement uses TRBV2 and TRBJ1-4, with D possibly matching TRBD1 (5 bases). This CDR3 region has 13 residues. Germline V gene data show CDR1 as SNHLY and CDR2 as FYNNEI. V lost 1 base and J 7 bases, leaving 7 bases between the germline ends. The CDR3: CASSEGGVEKLFF. As DNA, the CDR3 is TGTGCCAGCAGTGAAGGGGGCGTTGAAAAACTGTTTTTT.

The chain uses TRBV12-5 and TRBJ2-1, with TRBD2 identical over 7 bases. The J segment lost 6 bases and the V segment lost 4 bases, leaving 6 bases of the junction unmatched. The CDR3 is 14 residues long. The V gene's germline CDR1 is LGHNT and CDR2 FRNRAP. CDR3 in DNA: TGTGCTAGTGGTTCGGGGACTACCTTCAATGAGCAGTTCTTC. This sequence encodes CASGSGTTFNEQFF. Combining the CDR3 with reference TRBV12-5 and TRBJ2-1 gives the whole variable domain DARVTQTPRHKVTEMGQEVTMRCQPILGHNTVFWYRQTMMQGLELLAYFRNRAPLDDSGMPKDRFSAEMPDATLATLKIQPSEPRDSAVYFCASGSGTTFNEQFFGPGTRLTVL.

The V gene is TRBV9, the J gene TRBJ1-2; 7 positions match TRBD1. This CDR3 has 15 amino acids. Unmatched junction bases numbered 7, after V lost 3 bases and J lost 2 bases. In germline, CDR1 is SGDLS, CDR2 YYNGEE. The CDR3 protein is CASSGRTGENYGYTF. DNA of the CDR3: TGTGCCAGCAGCGGACGGACAGGCGAGAACTATGGCTACACCTTC.

This clone showed up just once. The J gene is TRBJ2-2, the V gene TRBV19; 14 bases are a match to TRBD2. This CDR3 contains 19 residues. Germline V lookup: CDR1 LNHDA, CDR2 SQIVND (reference sequence). The junction had 11 bases not matched to a gene; V was cut back by 5 bases and J by 3 bases. This CDR3 is CASSLAGLAGAGDTGELFF. The CDR3 region has the DNA TGTGCCAGTAGTCTTGCGGGACTAGCGGGAGCCGGGGACACCGGGGAGCTGTTTTTT.

The genes are TRBV5-5 and TRBJ2-5; the D gene is possibly TRBD2 (6 bases). Trimming left V 7 bases short and J 1 base short, with 17 bases between. The CDR3 loop spans 15 amino acids. Germline lookup yields CDR1 SGHKS and CDR2 YYEKEE (reference sequence). The CDR3 protein is CASGGGRGSQETQYF. For the CDR3, the DNA is TGTGCCAGCGGGGGAGGTCGTGGTTCCCAAGAGACCCAGTACTTC.

The chain carries TRBV2 and TRBJ1-1; D perhaps matches TRBD1 (5 bases). In germline, CDR1 is SNHLY, CDR2 FYNNEI. Trimming shortened V by 3 bases and J by 7 bases, and 9 bases separated the two germline ends. The CDR3 is 12 amino acids. CDR3 sequence: CASSDLQGEAFF. In DNA form, the CDR3 reads TGTGCCAGCAGTGATCTCCAGGGTGAAGCTTTCTTT. The variable domain in full, with the rest retrieved from reference TRBV2 and TRBJ1-1, is EPEVTQTPSHQVTQMGQEVILRCVPISNHLYFYWYRQILGQKVEFLVSFYNNEISEKSEIFDDQFSVERPDGSNFTLKIRSTKLEDSAMYFCASSDLQGEAFFGQGTRLTVV.

This clone showed up just once. The CDR3 is CASKEQGQGSQPQHF. CDR3 nucleotide sequence: TGTGCCAGCAAGGAACAGGGGCAGGGGAGTCAGCCCCAGCATTTT. The chain has TRBV6-5 and TRBJ1-5; 7 bases map to TRBD1. This CDR3 has 15 residues. V shed 7 bases and J 6 bases; nucleotides not matched to a gene: 12. Germline-derived CDR1 and CDR2 are MNHEY and SVGAGI.

V and J are TRBV19 and TRBJ1-2, with TRBD1 identical over 7 bases. Looked up from germline, CDR1 is LNHDA and CDR2 is SQIVND (reference sequence). Losses at the gene ends were 9 bases for V and 4 bases for J; bases not matched to a gene: 11. The CDR3 runs 14 residues. The CDR3 sequence: CASIRSDRIYGYTF. CDR3 DNA sequence: TGTGCCAGCATCAGATCGGACAGGATCTATGGCTACACCTTC.

The V and J genes are TRBV5-1 and TRBJ2-5, with a tentative D call TRBD2 (5 bases). Germline CDR1 is SGHRS and CDR2 is YFSETQ. V was pared by 4 bases and J by 3 bases, with 10 bases between. The CDR3 totals 13 residues. As DNA, the CDR3 is TGCGCCAGCAGCCCGGGGTGGGAAGAGACCCAGTACTTC. Encoded protein: CASSPGWEETQYF.